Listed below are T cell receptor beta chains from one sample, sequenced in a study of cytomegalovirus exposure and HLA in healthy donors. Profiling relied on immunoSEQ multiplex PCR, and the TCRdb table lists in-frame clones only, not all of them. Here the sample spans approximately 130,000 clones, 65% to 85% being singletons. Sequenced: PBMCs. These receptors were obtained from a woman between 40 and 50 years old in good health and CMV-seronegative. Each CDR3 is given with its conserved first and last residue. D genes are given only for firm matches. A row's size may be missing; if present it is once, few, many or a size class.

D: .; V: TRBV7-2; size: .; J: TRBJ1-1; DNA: TGTGCCAGCAGACGAACGAGGAACACTGAAGCTTTCTTT; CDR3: CASRRTRNTEAFF
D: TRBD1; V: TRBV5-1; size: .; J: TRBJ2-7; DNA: TGCGCCAGCAGCCGGGACAGGGGGCCGTCCGAGCAGTACTTC; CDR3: CASSRDRGPSEQYF
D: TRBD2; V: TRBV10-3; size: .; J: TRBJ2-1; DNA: TGTGCCATCAGCGTGGGGACTAGCGGGTTTGAGCAGTTCTTC; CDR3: CAISVGTSGFEQFF
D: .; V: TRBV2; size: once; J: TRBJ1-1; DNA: TGTGCCAGCTCGACCGAACCGGGGACTGAAGCTTTCTTT; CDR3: CASSTEPGTEAFF
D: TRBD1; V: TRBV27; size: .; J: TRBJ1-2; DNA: TGTGCCAGCAGTGTAACAGCCGGGACAGCCGATTATGGCTACACCTTC; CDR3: CASSVTAGTADYGYTF
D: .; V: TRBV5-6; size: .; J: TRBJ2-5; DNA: TGTGCCAGCAGCTTGTCACTAGGGAAAGGAGAGACCCAGTACTTC; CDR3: CASSLSLGKGETQYF
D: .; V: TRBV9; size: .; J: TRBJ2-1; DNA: TGTGCCAGCAGCCGAGGTGTTAATGAGCAGTTCTTC; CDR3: CASSRGVNEQFF
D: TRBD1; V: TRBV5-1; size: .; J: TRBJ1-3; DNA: TGCGCCAGCAGCTCCTTTGGGACAGGGGTGGCTGGAAACACCATATATTTT; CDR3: CASSSFGTGVAGNTIYF
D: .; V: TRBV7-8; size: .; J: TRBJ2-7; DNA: TGTGCCAGCAGCCAGCAGACGCAGGGGTCCTACGAGCAGTACTTC; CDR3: CASSQQTQGSYEQYF
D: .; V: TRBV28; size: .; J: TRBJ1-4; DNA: TGTGCCAGCAGTGAAGAGGCAGCTGCAACTAATGAAAAACTGTTTTTT; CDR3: CASSEEAAATNEKLFF
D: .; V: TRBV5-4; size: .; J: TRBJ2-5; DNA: TGTGCCAGCAGCCCTGACTGGCAAGAGACCCAGTACTTC; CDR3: CASSPDWQETQYF
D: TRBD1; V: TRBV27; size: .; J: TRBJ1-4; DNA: TGTGCCAGCAGTATGGGACAGCTAAATGAAAAACTGTTTTTT; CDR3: CASSMGQLNEKLFF
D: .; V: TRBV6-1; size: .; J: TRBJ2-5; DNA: TGTGCCAGCAGTATGCAGGGTCCCAAAGAGACCCAGTACTTC; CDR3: CASSMQGPKETQYF
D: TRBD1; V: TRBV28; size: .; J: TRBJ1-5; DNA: TGTGCCAGCAGCCCGATCACAGGGGGCATGAGCAATCAGCCCCAGCATTTT; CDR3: CASSPITGGMSNQPQHF
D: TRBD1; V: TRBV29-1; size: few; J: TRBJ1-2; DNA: TGCAGCGTTCGGGCAGGGGGCGGGGGCTACACCTTC; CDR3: CSVRAGGGGYTF
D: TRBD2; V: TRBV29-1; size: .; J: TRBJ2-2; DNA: TGCAGCGTTGAACGAGCTAGCGGGAGGACCGGGGAGCTGTTTTTT; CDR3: CSVERASGRTGELFF
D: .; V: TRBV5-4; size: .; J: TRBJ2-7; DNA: TGTGCCAGCAGCCTGGCGTCCAGGTACTCCGAGCAGTACTTC; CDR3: CASSLASRYSEQYF
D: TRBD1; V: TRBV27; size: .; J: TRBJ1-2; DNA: TGTGCCAGCAGTTTTGGCCAGGGGGAGAGTGGCTACACCTTC; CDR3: CASSFGQGESGYTF
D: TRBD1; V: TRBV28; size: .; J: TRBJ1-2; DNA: TGTGCCAGCAGTTTGATCAGGGGGGCCTCTAACTATGGCTACACCTTC; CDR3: CASSLIRGASNYGYTF
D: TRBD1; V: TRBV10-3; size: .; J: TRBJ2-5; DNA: TGTGCCATCAGTGCAGGGACAGGGGTCCGCCAAGAAGAGACCCAGTACTTC; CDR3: CAISAGTGVRQEETQYF
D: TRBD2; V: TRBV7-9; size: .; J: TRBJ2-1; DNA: TGTGCCAGCAGCCCGCGTACTAGCGGCAATGAGCAGTTCTTC; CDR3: CASSPRTSGNEQFF
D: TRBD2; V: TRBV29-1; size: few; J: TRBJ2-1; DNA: TGCAGCGTTGCGGGGACTAGCGGGAGCGAATTAGGAAATGAGCAGTTCTTC; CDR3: CSVAGTSGSELGNEQFF
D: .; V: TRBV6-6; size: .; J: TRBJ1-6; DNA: TGTGCCAGCAGTTACCCGGGAGGGGAGGCCCTCCACTTT; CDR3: CASSYPGGEALHF
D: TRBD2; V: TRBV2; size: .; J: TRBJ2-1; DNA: TGTGCCAGCAGTGGAGGACTAGCGGCCCACAATGAGCAGTTCTTC; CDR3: CASSGGLAAHNEQFF
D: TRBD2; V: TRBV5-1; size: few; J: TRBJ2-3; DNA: TGCGCCAGCCGTAGCGGGGGGGCCGGGAGCACAGATACGCAGTATTTT; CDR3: CASRSGGAGSTDTQYF
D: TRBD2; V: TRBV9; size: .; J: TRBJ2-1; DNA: TGTGCCAGCAGCCCCTGGACTAGCGGTAGTGGTGAGCAGTTCTTC; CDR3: CASSPWTSGSGEQFF
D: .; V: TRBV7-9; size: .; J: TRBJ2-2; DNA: TGTGCCAGCAGCTTAAGACGGGGGAACACCGGGGAGCTGTTTTTT; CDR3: CASSLRRGNTGELFF
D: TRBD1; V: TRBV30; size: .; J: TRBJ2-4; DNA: TGTGCCTGGAGTGTACCCGGACAGGGAGGAAACAGTCAGTACTTC; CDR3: CAWSVPGQGGNSQYF
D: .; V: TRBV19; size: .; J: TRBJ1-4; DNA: TGTGCCAGTAGTACGCCAGGTGCAACTAATGAAAAACTGTTTTTT; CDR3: CASSTPGATNEKLFF
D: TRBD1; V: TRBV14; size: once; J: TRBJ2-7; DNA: TGTGCCAGCAGCAACTCTCGGACAGGCTCCTACGAGCAGTACTTC; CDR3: CASSNSRTGSYEQYF
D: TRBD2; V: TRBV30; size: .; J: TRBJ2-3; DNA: TGTGCCTGGAGTACCCCCGGACTAGCGGATCCTATCACTAGCACAGATACGCAGTATTTT; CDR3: CAWSTPGLADPITSTDTQYF
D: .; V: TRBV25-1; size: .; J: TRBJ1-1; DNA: TGTGCCAGCAGCTTAGTGAACACTGAAGCTTTCTTT; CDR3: CASSLVNTEAFF
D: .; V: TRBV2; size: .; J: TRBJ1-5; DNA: TGTGCCAGCAGCAGGACACCGTATAGCAATCAGCCCCAGCATTTT; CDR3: CASSRTPYSNQPQHF
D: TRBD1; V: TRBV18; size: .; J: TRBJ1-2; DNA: TGTGCCAGCTCCGATTCGACAGGGAACTCTTATGGCTACACCTTC; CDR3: CASSDSTGNSYGYTF
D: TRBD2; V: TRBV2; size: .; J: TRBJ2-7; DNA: TGTGCCAGCAGTGAGGCTAGCGGGGGGGACTCCTACGAGCAGTACTTC; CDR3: CASSEASGGDSYEQYF
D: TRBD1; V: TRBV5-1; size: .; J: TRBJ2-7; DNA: TGCGCCAGCAGCTTGGGGCACAGGGGTGACGAGCAGTACTTC; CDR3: CASSLGHRGDEQYF
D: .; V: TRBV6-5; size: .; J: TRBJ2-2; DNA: TGTGCCAGCAGAGACCGTAGAGGCGGGGAGCTGTTTTTT; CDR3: CASRDRRGGELFF
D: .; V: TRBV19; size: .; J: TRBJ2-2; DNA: TGTGCCAGTAGTACACCAGGGAGGAGGGCCGGGGAGCTGTTTTTT; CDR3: CASSTPGRRAGELFF
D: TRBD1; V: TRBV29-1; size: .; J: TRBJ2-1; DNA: TGCAGCACGAGACAGGGGGCTGGGTATGAGCAGTTCTTC; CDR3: CSTRQGAGYEQFF
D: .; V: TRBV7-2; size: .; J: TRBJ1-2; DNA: TGTGCCAGCAGTCCCCAGGGGAAGTATGGCTACACCTTC; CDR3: CASSPQGKYGYTF
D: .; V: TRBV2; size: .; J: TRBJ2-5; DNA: TGTGCCAGCAGTATAGGAGAGGAGACCCAGTACTTC; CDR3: CASSIGEETQYF
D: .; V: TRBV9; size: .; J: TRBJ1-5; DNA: TGTGCCTGTGAGGGGGACAGCAATCAGCCCCAGCATTTT; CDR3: CACEGDSNQPQHF
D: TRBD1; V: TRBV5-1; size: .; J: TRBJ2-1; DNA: TGCGCCAGCAGCTCCGGGACAGGGGCGGTGAATGAGCAGTTCTTC; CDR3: CASSSGTGAVNEQFF
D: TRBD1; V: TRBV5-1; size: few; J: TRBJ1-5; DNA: TGCGCCAGCCGTGGGACAGCCTATAGCAATCAGCCCCAGCATTTT; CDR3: CASRGTAYSNQPQHF
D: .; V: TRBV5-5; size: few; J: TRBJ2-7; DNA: TGTGCCAGCAGCTTAAGGGGCCAGGGCGTACACGAGCAGTACTTC; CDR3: CASSLRGQGVHEQYF
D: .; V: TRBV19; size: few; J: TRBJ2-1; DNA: TGTGCCAGTAGTATAAAGGGGGGGGGCTACAATGAGCAGTTCTTC; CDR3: CASSIKGGGYNEQFF
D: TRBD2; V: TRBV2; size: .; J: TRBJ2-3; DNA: TGTGCAAGTCAAGGGACTAGCGGGGGAGCCTACACAGATACGCAGTATTTT; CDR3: CASQGTSGGAYTDTQYF
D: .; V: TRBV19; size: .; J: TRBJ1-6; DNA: TGTGCCAGCCGGGAGACCGGTCGCTCACCCCTCCACTTT; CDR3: CASRETGRSPLHF
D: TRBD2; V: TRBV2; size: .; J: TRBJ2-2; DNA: TGTGCCAGTGGCGGGACTAGCGGGTTCACCGGGGAGCTGTTTTTT; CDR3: CASGGTSGFTGELFF
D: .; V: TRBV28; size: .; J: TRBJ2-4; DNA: TGTGCCAGCAGTGAACAGGGTCACGCCAAAAACATTCAGTACTTC; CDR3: CASSEQGHAKNIQYF
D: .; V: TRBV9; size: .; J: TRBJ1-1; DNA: TGTGCCAGCAGCCTCGTGGCACCAAACACTGAAGCTTTCTTT; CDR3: CASSLVAPNTEAFF
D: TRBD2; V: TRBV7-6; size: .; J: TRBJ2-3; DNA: TGTGCCAGCAGCCGATTGGGACTAGCGGGAGTAGGCACAGATACGCAGTATTTT; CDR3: CASSRLGLAGVGTDTQYF
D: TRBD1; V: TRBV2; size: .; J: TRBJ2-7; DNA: TGTGCCAGCACCCCCCGGGACAGCTCCTACGAGCAGTACTTC; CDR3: CASTPRDSSYEQYF